The 26 T cell receptor beta chains reported below all come from one sample, sequenced in a study of blood T cell repertoires in COVID-19. Assay: immunoSEQ multiplex PCR; the TCRdb copy retains only in-frame clones and omits some. The data show a few hundred thousand clones, with roughly 89% seen just once and approximately 2.2% held by the top ten. The sequencing sample was made of peripheral blood. These receptors were taken from a man in his fifties with acute or convalescent COVID-19.

Only one count was recorded for this clone. The rearrangement links TRBV7-2 to TRBJ1-4; D call uncertain. In germline, CDR1 is SGHTA, CDR2 FQGNSA. The CDR3 runs to 15 residues. Trimming shortened V by 7 bases and J by 8 bases, and 20 bases separated the two germline ends. CDR3 protein: CASTVSRGRSEKLFF. The CDR3 bases are TGTGCCAGCACCGTAAGCCGAGGGCGAAGCGAAAAACTGTTTTTT.

This chain connects TRBV14 to TRBJ1-5, with 7 bases lining up with TRBD1. The CDR3 has 15 residues. The germline gives CDR1 SGHDN, CDR2 FVKESK. Trimming cost V 4 bases and J 4 bases; bases outside gene matches: 7. In nucleotides, the CDR3 is TGTGCCAGCAGCCCCATCGGGACAGAGAATCAGCCCCAGCATTTT. This encodes CASSPIGTENQPQHF.

The CDR3, as DNA: TGTGCCAGCAGCCCCGGGACAGGGGCTGGAAACACCATATATTTT. Residues: CASSPGTGAGNTIYF. This chain connects TRBV14 to TRBJ1-3, with 10 bases matching TRBD1. The CDR3 length is 15 residues. From germline, CDR1 is SGHDN and CDR2 FVKESK. V lost 4 bases and J lost 2; bases outside the gene matches: 2. The variable domain in full, completed from reference TRBV14 and TRBJ1-3, reads EAGVTQFPSHSVIEKGQTVTLRCDPISGHDNLYWYRRVMGKEIKFLLHFVKESKQDESGMPNNRFLAERTGGTYSTLKVQPAELEDSGVYFCASSPGTGAGNTIYFGEGSWLTVV.

This chain links TRBV5-1 with TRBJ2-7; 8 bases are shared with TRBD1. Germline assignment: CDR1 SGHRS and CDR2 YFSETQ. CDR3 length: 14 amino acids. V was pared by 4 bases and J by 5 bases, with 8 bases of the junction left unmatched. The CDR3 loop reads CASSARQGHDEQYF. Written as DNA, the CDR3 is TGCGCCAGCAGCGCCCGACAGGGGCACGACGAGCAGTACTTC.

The chain joins TRBV7-2 to TRBJ1-4, with 7 bases that match TRBD1. Germline-derived CDR1 and CDR2 are SGHTA and FQGNSA. This CDR3 spans 15 amino acids. The trim removed 6 bases at V and 5 bases at J, leaving 9 bases unmatched. The CDR3 nucleotides are TGTGCCAGCAGATTTACCGGGACAGTCAATGAAAAACTGTTTTTT. Translating it yields CASRFTGTVNEKLFF.

The gene calls are TRBV5-1 and TRBJ2-1; 13 bases are a match to TRBD2. V trimming: 4 bases; J trimming: 10 bases; junction bases outside the gene matches: 8. Germline-derived CDR1 and CDR2 are SGHRS and YFSETQ. This CDR3 spans 15 amino acids. This CDR3 is CASSASLAGGQEQFF. The CDR3 DNA is TGCGCCAGCAGCGCGTCACTAGCGGGGGGGCAAGAGCAGTTCTTC.

CDR3 sequence (DNA): TGCAGCGTTGAGCGGAGATTACAAGAGACCCAGTACTTC. This sequence encodes CSVERRLQETQYF. The rearrangement links TRBV29-1 to TRBJ2-5; D is unclear. The V and J ends lost 3 bases and 2 bases respectively, with 10 bases between them. CDR3 length: 13 residues. Germline V gene lookup returns CDR1 SQVTM and CDR2 ANQGSEA.

For this clone: One end of the junction varies from germline; a read error may be responsible. The V and J genes are TRBV10-1 and TRBJ1-1, with TRBD1 matching over 7 bases. The CDR3 extends over 15 amino acids. Germline CDR1 reads WNHNN; CDR2 reads SYGVQD (reference sequence). The CDR3 reads CASSESGQRNAEAFF. CDR3 DNA: TGCGCCAGCAGTGAGTCGGGACAGCGGAACGCTGAAGCTTTCTTT.

The genes are TRBV2 and TRBJ2-3; TRBD2 aligns across 12 bases. Per germline, CDR1 SNHLY and CDR2 FYNNEI. V was pared by 6 bases and J by 6 bases, with 7 bases of the junction left unmatched. The CDR3 has 15 amino acids. The CDR3 is CASSPSGGAHDTQYF. CDR3 nucleotide sequence: TGTGCCAGCAGCCCTAGCGGGGGGGCGCATGATACGCAGTATTTT.

Here the CDR3 DNA reads TGTGCCAGCAGCGCGGGACTGAACACCGGGGAGCTGTTTTTT. Translation gives CASSAGLNTGELFF. V and J are TRBV9 and TRBJ2-2; TRBD2 is a possible D gene (6 bases). V dropped 3 bases and J dropped 1 base, with 7 bases sitting between them. Per the germline V gene, CDR1 is SGDLS and CDR2 is YYNGEE. This CDR3 spans 14 amino acids.

The rearrangement uses TRBV9 and TRBJ2-5; possible D gene TRBD2, 7 bases. This CDR3 comprises 16 residues. Germline V gene lookup returns CDR1 SGDLS and CDR2 YYNGEE. V was shortened by 0 bases and J by 5 bases, with 17 bases between the two germline ends. The CDR3 sequence: CASSVEGGLRRETQYF. The CDR3 bases are TGTGCCAGCAGCGTAGAGGGGGGACTACGGAGGGAGACCCAGTACTTC.

V usage is TRBV27 and J usage is TRBJ1-1; 8 bases align to TRBD1. This CDR3 region has 14 residues. V lost 8 bases and J lost 0; bases outside the gene matches: 5. The germline CDR1 and CDR2 sequences are MNHEY and SMNVEV (reference sequence). In DNA form, the CDR3 reads TGTGCCAGCGGCAGGGGGCTTTTGAACACTGAAGCTTTCTTT. Its translation is CASGRGLLNTEAFF.

J is TRBJ2-1 and V is TRBV15, with D hard to call. Trimming pared 0 bases from V and 3 bases from J, leaving 6 bases between. The CDR3 is 14 amino acids. Germline CDR1 LNHNV, CDR2 YYDKDF (reference sequence). The CDR3 nucleotides are TGTGCCACCAGCAGAGATGGCAGCTACAATGAGCAGTTCTTC. This codes for CATSRDGSYNEQFF.

The chain's CDR3 is CASQGSRETQYF. The CDR3, as DNA: TGTGCCAGCCAGGGGAGTCGAGAGACCCAGTACTTC. The chain has TRBV12-3 or TRBV12-4 and TRBJ2-5; possible D gene TRBD1, 6 bases. The V end was cut by 8 bases, the J end by 4 bases, with 11 bases between. The CDR3 is 12 amino acids.

The V call is TRBV27, the J call TRBJ1-6; the match to TRBD1 covers 8 bases. CDR3 length: 15 amino acids. V was pared by 7 bases and J by 8 bases, with 10 bases of the junction left unmatched. Per the germline V gene, CDR1 is MNHEY and CDR2 is SMNVEV (reference sequence). The CDR3 is CASTPRQGLDSPLHF. The CDR3 DNA follows: TGTGCCAGCACCCCGAGACAGGGGCTGGATTCACCCCTCCACTTT.

This clone was recorded once. The chain carries TRBV6-5 and TRBJ2-3; 12 bases are a match to TRBD2. Germline V gene data show CDR1 as MNHEY and CDR2 as SVGAGI. The CDR3 length is 12 residues. The CDR3 nucleotides read TGTGCAGCGGGGACTAGCGGGGATACGCAGTATTTT. Amino acid sequence: CAAGTSGDTQYF.

This clone appeared a single time. This chain joins TRBV19 and TRBJ1-5; D uncertain. This CDR3 has 15 residues. Germline V gene data show CDR1 as LNHDA and CDR2 as SQIVND (reference sequence). V lost 8 bases, J lost 0 bases, and 14 bases lay in between. CDR3 region: CASAREGYSNQPQHF. The CDR3, as DNA: TGTGCCAGTGCCCGGGAAGGATATAGCAATCAGCCCCAGCATTTT.

This clone was counted only a few times. V is TRBV10-1 and J is TRBJ1-6; 9 nucleotides agree with TRBD1. The J segment lost 7 bases and the V segment lost 3 bases, leaving 4 bases of the junction unmatched. The CDR3 runs 15 residues. Germline V lookup: CDR1 WNHNN, CDR2 SYGVQD (reference sequence). In DNA, the CDR3 is TGCGCCAGCAGTGATTCCGGACAGGGGAATTCACCCCTCCACTTT. It yields the protein CASSDSGQGNSPLHF.

The rearrangement links TRBV2 to TRBJ2-2, with D perhaps matching TRBD2 (6 bases). This CDR3 contains 12 residues. With 6 bases removed from V and 5 bases from J, the gap between germline ends came to 7 bases. CDR1 and CDR2 from the germline V gene are SNHLY and FYNNEI. In DNA form, the CDR3 reads TGTGCCAGCAGAGGAGGGACCGGGGAGCTGTTTTTT. Its translation is CASRGGTGELFF.

The chain links TRBV3-1 (or the pseudogene TRBV3-2) to TRBJ2-1, with TRBD2 matching 13 bases. Germline V gives CDR1 LGHDT, CDR2 YNNKEL (reference sequence). The CDR3 loop spans 19 amino acids. V dropped 2 bases and J dropped 7; count of bases not matched to a gene: 14. CDR3 sequence (DNA): TGTGCCAGCAGCCAACGTGGGACTAGCGGGGCGGACCGGAGAAATGAGCAGTTCTTC. Its protein is CASSQRGTSGADRRNEQFF.

The chain joins TRBV5-1 to TRBJ1-2, with 8 bases fitting TRBD1. Looked up from germline, CDR1 is SGHRS and CDR2 is YFSETQ. Trimming took 8 bases from V and 2 from J; bases not matched to a gene: 11. The CDR3 has 15 amino acids. CDR3 bases: TGCGCCAGTCGCTTAGGGACAGGAGGAAACTATGGCTACACCTTC. Translation: CASRLGTGGNYGYTF. The whole variable domain, filled in from reference TRBV5-1 and TRBJ1-2, reads KAGVTQTPRYLIKTRGQQVTLSCSPISGHRSVSWYQQTPGQGLQFLFEYFSETQRNKGNFPGRFSGRQFSNSRSEMNVSTLELGDSALYLCASRLGTGGNYGYTFGSGTRLTVV.

This chain uses TRBV6-5 with TRBJ1-3; no clear D gene. The CDR3 contains 15 residues. Germline loops: CDR1 MNHEY, CDR2 SVGAGI. V lost 10 bases and J 0 bases, leaving 16 bases between the germline ends. The CDR3 bases are TGTGCCACGTCGGGCAGCGGGCGCTCTGGAAACACCATATATTTT. It specifies CATSGSGRSGNTIYF.

Turning to this clone: This sample includes further DNA sequences coding for the same CDR3. The V call is TRBV18, the J call TRBJ2-3; no reliable D call. The CDR3 has 12 residues. V was clipped by 3 bases and J by 3 bases, with 4 bases between them. CDR1 and CDR2 (germline): KGHSH, LQKENI. In DNA, the CDR3 is TGTGCCAGCTCACCGAGTACAGATACGCAGTATTTT. Translated, it gives CASSPSTDTQYF.

V gene TRBV10-3 combines with J gene TRBJ2-3, with D possibly TRBD1 on 5 matching bases. The V end lost 0 bases, the J end lost 0 bases, and 10 bases lay between the germline ends. CDR3 size: 16 residues. The germline gives CDR1 ENHRY, CDR2 SYGVKD. CDR3 amino acids: CAISESRQGSTDTQYF. For the CDR3, the DNA is TGTGCCATCAGTGAGTCGAGGCAGGGAAGCACAGATACGCAGTATTTT.

The chain employs TRBV2 and TRBJ1-5; 7 bases line up with TRBD1. V was pared by 4 bases and J by 3 bases, with 9 bases of the junction left unmatched. Germline V gene data show CDR1 as SNHLY and CDR2 as FYNNEI. CDR3 length: 16 amino acids. CDR3 loop: CASSAATGLDNQPQHF. In DNA form, the CDR3 reads TGTGCCAGCAGTGCGGCGACAGGGTTGGACAATCAGCCCCAGCATTTT.

This clone was detected once. The chain employs TRBV9 and TRBJ1-5, with unresolved D. The V and J ends lost 0 bases and 7 bases respectively, with 14 bases between them. There are 15 residues in the CDR3. Germline V gene data show CDR1 as SGDLS and CDR2 as YYNGEE. The CDR3 is CASSVEAGWEQPQHF. The CDR3 DNA follows: TGTGCCAGCAGCGTAGAGGCGGGGTGGGAACAGCCCCAGCATTTT.